One and the same sample provided the 32 T cell receptor beta chains below, sequenced in a study of identical twins. TCRdb redid the calling of the 5' RACE reads with MiXCR, one entry per CDR3 protein. The sample contains approximately 210,000 distinct CDR3 sequences, around 6.5% of which appear only once. These data also formed part of another study, on T cells expressing NK-cell markers.

The source material was CD8+ T cells sorted from blood. Receptors were obtained from a woman between 18 and 29 years old in good health.

The chain joins TRBV9 to TRBJ2-7; the match to TRBD2 covers 7 bases. Per germline, CDR1 SGDLS and CDR2 YYNGEE. The CDR3 has 17 amino acids. The V and J ends lost 0 bases and 0 bases, in that order; junction bases with no gene match: 9. The CDR3 DNA sequence: TGTGCCAGCAGCGTAGGGGGTGCGGGGGTGAGCTCCTACGAGCAGTACTTC. It translates to CASSVGGAGVSSYEQYF.

This clonotype has just a few counts. Since no conserved phenylalanine or tryptophan closes the CDR3, a read error is the likely cause. The chain recombines TRBV10-3 with TRBJ1-1; 8 bases are shared with TRBD1. The J segment lost 1 base and the V segment lost 10 bases, leaving 8 bases of the junction unmatched. Germline assignment: CDR1 ENHRY and CDR2 SYGVKD. This CDR3 is 14 amino acids long. CDR3 residues: CANLDRAANTEAFV. The CDR3 DNA reads TGTGCCAACCTGGACAGGGCGGCGAACACTGAAGCTTTCGTT.

This clonotype has a handful of counts. The CDR3 DNA sequence: TGCGCCAGCACCTCGACAACGACTAGCGGCACGACCTACAATGAGCAGTTCTTC. Its translation is CASTSTTTSGTTYNEQFF. The gene calls are TRBV5-1 and TRBJ2-1; TRBD2 matches at 9 bases. This CDR3 region has 18 residues. The junction had 15 bases not matched to a gene; V was cut back by 6 bases and J by 2 bases. Per germline, CDR1 SGHRS and CDR2 YFSETQ. The full variable domain, in which reference TRBV5-1 and TRBJ2-1 provide the parts outside the CDR3, is KAGVTQTPRYLIKTRGQQVTLSCSPISGHRSVSWYQQTPGQGLQFLFEYFSETQRNKGNFPGRFSGRQFSNSRSEMNVSTLELGDSALYLCASTSTTTSGTTYNEQFFGPGTRLTVL.

The V call is TRBV27, the J call TRBJ2-7; D remains ambiguous. In germline, CDR1 is MNHEY, CDR2 SMNVEV (reference sequence). V lost 4 bases to trimming and J lost 2 bases, with 9 bases between them. The CDR3 has 13 residues. The CDR3 is CASSSDAAYEQYF. For the CDR3, the DNA is TGTGCCAGCAGTTCGGACGCAGCCTACGAGCAGTACTTC.

As for this clonotype: At one end the junction does not follow the germline gene, possibly because of a read error. This chain connects TRBV10-3 to TRBJ2-5; 9 nucleotides align to TRBD2. The CDR3 runs to 15 residues. Germline-derived CDR1 and CDR2 are ENHRY and SYGVKD. Here the CDR3 DNA reads TGTGCCATCAGTGATAGCGGGAGATCAGGAGAGATCCAGTACTTC. As protein: CAISDSGRSGEIQYF.

This clonotype was detected a few times. The CDR3 here is CASSLGPMEEKLFF. The CDR3 region has the DNA TGTGCCAGCAGCTTAGGGCCCATGGAGGAAAAACTGTTTTTT. This chain links TRBV7-9 with TRBJ1-4; D not resolved. Per the germline V gene, CDR1 is SEHNR and CDR2 is FQNEAQ (reference sequence). V was pared by 1 base and J by 8 bases, with 11 bases between. The CDR3 totals 14 residues.

The rearrangement joins TRBV12-3 or TRBV12-4 to TRBJ1-6; 9 nucleotides agree with TRBD1. Trimming at V came to 1 base and at J to 9 bases, leaving 7 bases not matched to a gene. This CDR3 comprises 16 residues. The CDR3 bases are TGTGCCAGCAGTTTAGGACCGGGACAGGGTCGTTCACCCCTCCACTTT. This sequence encodes CASSLGPGQGRSPLHF.

This sequence joins TRBV5-1 and TRBJ2-7, with a possible D match to TRBD2 (6 bases). The CDR3 length is 14 residues. Germline values: CDR1 SGHRS, CDR2 YFSETQ. V lost 4 bases and J 6 bases, leaving 17 bases between the germline ends. The CDR3 sequence is CASSLRTLGGEQYF. CDR3 DNA: TGCGCCAGCAGCCTTAGGACCCTGGGGGGCGAGCAGTACTTC.

This clonotype has ten or more counts. The DNA is omitted, as the CDR3 cannot be located on it reliably, and the CDR3 follows TCRdb's listing. This chain connects TRBV29-1 to TRBJ1-2; no check of the table's D call, TRBD1, against the DNA was made. The CDR3 numbers 13 amino acids, ends counted. Germline lookup yields CDR1 SQVTM and CDR2 ANQGSEA. This chain's CDR3 is CSVGAGTGEPFTF.

The chain has TRBV5-5 and TRBJ1-1, with D tentatively TRBD1 (6 bases). V lost 4 bases and J lost 0, with 13 bases in between. This CDR3 comprises 15 residues. Germline-derived CDR1 and CDR2 are SGHKS and YYEKEE (reference sequence). CDR3 residues: CASSLWGGLNTEAFF. The CDR3 nucleotides read TGTGCCAGCAGCCTGTGGGGGGGCTTGAACACTGAAGCTTTCTTT.

The chain employs TRBV11-2 and TRBJ2-5; 7 bases line up with TRBD1. The CDR3 is 15 amino acids. Germline V gene data show CDR1 as SGHAT and CDR2 as FQNNGV. The junction had 4 bases not matched to a gene; V was cut back by 1 base and J by 2 bases. The CDR3 bases are TGTGCCAGCAGCTTAGTGGACAGGCCTCAAGAGACCCAGTACTTC. The encoded protein is CASSLVDRPQETQYF.

The V call is TRBV7-9, the J call TRBJ2-1, with D unresolved. This CDR3 is 16 amino acids long. V was clipped by 2 bases and J by 9 bases, with 20 bases between them. The V gene's germline CDR1 is SEHNR and CDR2 FQNEAQ (reference sequence). CDR3 sequence: CASSLQDFGYGGEQFF. CDR3 in DNA: TGTGCCAGCAGCTTACAGGATTTTGGCTACGGTGGTGAGCAGTTCTTC.

A few counts support this clonotype. V is TRBV3-1 and J is TRBJ2-3; the D call may be TRBD1 or TRBD2 (5 bases each). V lost 5 bases to trimming and J lost 5 bases, with 17 bases between them. Germline-derived CDR1 and CDR2 are LGHDT and YNNKEL (reference sequence). This CDR3 spans 15 amino acids. Written as DNA, the CDR3 is TGTGCCAGCAGCAGGAGATGGGGGTCTCGAGATACGCAGTATTTT. This sequence encodes CASSRRWGSRDTQYF.

In this sample, this clonotype turned up a few times. The J gene is TRBJ1-2, the V gene TRBV20-1; D may be TRBD1 (6 bases). The germline CDR1 and CDR2 sequences are DFQATT and SNEGSKA (reference sequence). The CDR3 length is 12 residues. CDR3 sequence: CSGAPNRARYTF. DNA for the CDR3: TGCAGCGGGGCCCCTAACAGGGCCCGCTACACCTTC.

Ten or more counts support this clonotype. The CDR3 spells CASSLGENYEQYF. The CDR3 DNA sequence: TGTGCCAGCAGCTTAGGAGAGAACTACGAGCAGTACTTC. This rearrangement joins TRBV7-6 to TRBJ2-7; D is undetermined. The CDR3 contains 13 residues. CDR1 SGHVS and CDR2 FNYEAQ come from the germline V gene. The V end lost 1 base, the J end lost 3 bases, and 7 bases lay between the germline ends.

This clonotype was detected only a few times. This chain joins TRBV29-1 and TRBJ1-2; D is unresolved. Germline values: CDR1 SQVTM, CDR2 ANQGSEA. There are 11 residues in the CDR3. Trimming took off 4 bases at V and 6 bases at J, with 9 bases between the two ends. CDR3 region: CSVAWRNGYTF. CDR3 DNA sequence: TGCAGCGTTGCGTGGCGAAATGGCTACACCTTC.

This clonotype showed up just a few times. The chain links TRBV20-1 to TRBJ1-1; 11 nucleotides match TRBD1. Germline CDR1 DFQATT, CDR2 SNEGSKA (reference sequence). The CDR3 contains 15 residues. With V trimmed by 1 base and J by 7 bases, 8 bases remained unmatched. CDR3 nucleotide sequence: TGCAGTGCTAGAGCGGGACAGGGGGAGAAAGATGAAGCTTTCTTT. It codes for CSARAGQGEKDEAFF.

This clonotype was counted between two and nine times. V gene TRBV12-3 or TRBV12-4 combines with J gene TRBJ1-2; no definite D call. The CDR3 sequence is 13 residues long. V gave up 4 bases and J gave up 6 bases, with 12 bases separating them. CDR3 bases: TGTGCCAGCAGTTCCCCAAGCGGGGATGGCTACACCTTC. This codes for CASSSPSGDGYTF.

This clonotype occurred a few times. The chain links TRBV7-9 to TRBJ2-7; tentative D call: TRBD2 (5 bases). With 5 bases removed from V and 7 bases from J, the gap between germline ends came to 21 bases. Per the germline V gene, CDR1 is SEHNR and CDR2 is FQNEAQ (reference sequence). This CDR3 contains 15 residues. In nucleotides, the CDR3 is TGTGCCAGCAGCCTACCCGTGGCCACTTCGGGGGAGCAGTACTTC. Translation gives CASSLPVATSGEQYF.

This clonotype was counted between two and nine times. The chain links TRBV2 to TRBJ2-3; 7 bases line up with TRBD2. CDR3 length: 13 amino acids. Unmatched junction bases numbered 9, after V lost 6 bases and J lost 9 bases. CDR1 SNHLY and CDR2 FYNNEI come from the germline V gene. CDR3 in amino acids: CASRGLPRETQYF. The CDR3 coding sequence is TGTGCCAGCAGGGGACTACCTCGCGAGACGCAGTATTTT.

This clonotype appeared a few times. The genes are TRBV24-1 and TRBJ2-2, with unresolved D. This CDR3 region has 13 residues. Trimming left V 3 bases short and J 4 bases short, with 5 bases between. Germline V gives CDR1 KGHDR, CDR2 SFDVKD. CDR3 sequence: CATSDTITGELFF. The CDR3 DNA sequence: TGTGCCACCAGTGATACAATCACCGGGGAGCTGTTTTTT.

The J gene is TRBJ2-7, the V gene TRBV27, with D possibly being TRBD1 or TRBD2 (6 bases each). CDR1 is MNHEY, CDR2 SMNVEV, per germline (reference sequence). The length of the CDR3 is 15 residues. Trimming pared 3 bases from V and 3 bases from J, leaving 15 bases between. The DNA of the CDR3 is TGTGCCAGCAGTTTTGAAGGGGGGCCGGGCTACGAGCAGTACTTC. Translating it yields CASSFEGGPGYEQYF.

This clonotype was seen more than once but under ten times. The chain uses TRBV20-1 and TRBJ1-1, with D possibly matching TRBD1 (6 bases). Trimming took 4 bases from V and 1 from J, leaving 10 bases between them. The CDR3 contains 13 residues. Per the germline V gene, CDR1 is DFQATT and CDR2 is SNEGSKA (reference sequence). The CDR3 region is CSATGTPNTEAFF. Written as DNA, the CDR3 is TGCAGTGCTACCGGGACACCGAACACTGAAGCTTTCTTT.

This clonotype has ten or more counts. The V call is TRBV29-1, the J call TRBJ2-2; TRBD1 aligns across 7 bases. The germline CDR1 and CDR2 sequences are SQVTM and ANQGSEA. The V gene end was trimmed by 0 bases and the J gene end by 2 bases; junction bases not matched to a gene: 6. This CDR3 is 16 amino acids long. Written as DNA, the CDR3 is TGCAGCGTTGAAGAGACGGGACAGCCAAACACCGGGGAGCTGTTTTTT. Its protein is CSVEETGQPNTGELFF.

The chain employs TRBV6-2 or TRBV6-3 and TRBJ1-2; the D is unclear. The CDR3 totals 13 residues. In germline, CDR1 is MNHEY, CDR2 SVGEGT. Trimming left V 0 bases short and J 5 bases short, with 7 bases between. CDR3 residues: CASSYSLPYGYTF. The CDR3, as DNA: TGTGCCAGCAGTTACTCGTTACCGTATGGCTACACCTTC.

This sequence joins TRBV27 and TRBJ2-7, with 11 bases that match TRBD1. Germline CDR1 is MNHEY and CDR2 is SMNVEV (reference sequence). V trimming: 2 bases; J trimming: 6 bases; junction bases outside the gene matches: 3. The CDR3 loop spans 14 amino acids. The CDR3 DNA reads TGTGCCAGCAGTTTAGGGACAGGGGGGCTCGAGCAGTACTTC. It is translated as CASSLGTGGLEQYF.

CDR3 sequence reads: CASGMDRNQPQHF. In DNA form, the CDR3 reads TGTGCCAGCGGGATGGACCGCAATCAGCCCCAGCATTTT. V and J are TRBV9 and TRBJ1-5; D not certain. The V end was cut by 7 bases, the J end by 2 bases, with 10 bases between. The length of the CDR3 is 13 residues. CDR1 is SGDLS, CDR2 YYNGEE, per germline.

The sample holds many counts of this clonotype. The CDR3 region is CASSMTSGSFYEQFF. The CDR3 DNA sequence: TGTGCCAGCAGCATGACTAGCGGGAGTTTCTATGAGCAGTTCTTC. The J gene is TRBJ2-1, the V gene TRBV7-2, with 12 bases aligning to TRBD2. Germline values: CDR1 SGHTA, CDR2 FQGNSA. The CDR3 sequence is 15 residues long. V shed 5 bases and J 8 bases; nucleotides not matched to a gene: 7.

The V call is TRBV11-2, the J call TRBJ2-3, with 8 bases that match TRBD2. Germline CDR1 reads SGHAT; CDR2 reads FQNNGV. V lost 2 bases and J lost 5; bases outside the gene matches: 6. The CDR3 runs 15 residues. The CDR3 coding sequence is TGTGCCAGCAGCTTACAGGCGGGGGGCGGAGATACGCAGTATTTT. As protein: CASSLQAGGGDTQYF.

Many counts were recorded for this clonotype. The genes are TRBV20-1 and TRBJ2-7; D call uncertain. Trimming cost V 0 bases and J 0 bases, with 12 bases left between them. CDR1 is DFQATT, CDR2 SNEGSKA, per germline (reference sequence). CDR3 length: 15 amino acids. CDR3 protein: CSARDRAEISYEQYF. In nucleotides, the CDR3 is TGCAGTGCTAGAGATCGGGCAGAAATCTCCTACGAGCAGTACTTC.

This clonotype was observed at least ten times. The chain recombines TRBV30 with TRBJ2-1; unclear D gene. Trimming took 2 bases from V and 5 from J, leaving 16 bases between them. The CDR3 has 15 amino acids. Germline V gene sequence: CDR1 GTSNPN, CDR2 SVGIG (reference sequence). This CDR3 is CAWSIFLVQNNEQFF. Here the CDR3 DNA reads TGTGCCTGGAGTATTTTCCTAGTACAGAACAATGAGCAGTTCTTC.

A few counts support this clonotype. The chain joins TRBV5-5 to TRBJ1-1, with D unclear. The V gene lost 4 bases and the J gene lost 7 bases, with 14 bases spanning the gap. CDR1 is SGHKS, CDR2 YYEKEE, per germline (reference sequence). This CDR3 comprises 13 residues. CDR3 sequence reads: CASSLGRDLEAFF. CDR3 in DNA: TGTGCCAGCAGCCTTGGGCGAGACCTTGAAGCTTTCTTT.